This T cell receptor beta chain was retrieved from a study of cytomegalovirus exposure and HLA in healthy donors. Study observations and caveats: Per a prior analysis, the majority of TCR beta V segments were productive roughly 90% or roughly 30% of the time.

This PCR relied on a set of 60 Vbeta primers and 13 Jbeta primers. The protocol was immunoSEQ multiplex PCR, while the TCRdb copy is restricted to in-frame clones and leaves out a portion. The sample holds about 140,000 clones, roughly 80% seen once. The CDR3 is 13 residues long. V was shortened by 5 bases and J by 9 bases, with 17 bases between the two germline ends. Germline V gene sequence: CDR1 SGHAT, CDR2 FQNNGV. A note on this clone: What it binds is not known.

The receptor was derived from a man aged 18 to 35 in good health and CMV-seronegative. This chain connects TRBV11-2 to TRBJ2-7, with a weak D call TRBD2 (5 bases). The sequencing sample was made of PBMCs. The CDR3 loop reads CASSPGFFSRQYF. Here the CDR3 DNA reads TGTGCCAGCAGCCCGGGATTCTTCTCGCGGCAGTACTTC.